What follows are 27 T cell receptor beta chains derived from one specimen sequenced in a study of blood T cell repertoires in COVID-19. Generated by immunoSEQ multiplex PCR, the TCRdb table keeps only in-frame clones and is missing some. The sample has more than 200,000 clones, 70% to 90% seen once. The sequenced material came from peripheral blood. The receptors were gathered from a woman aged 60-75 years with COVID-19, enrolled during active disease.

The rearrangement links TRBV3-1 (or the pseudogene TRBV3-2) to TRBJ1-3; no clear D. The CDR3 spans 13 residues. Germline assignment: CDR1 LGHDT and CDR2 YNNKEL (reference sequence). Deletions cut 8 bases from V and 3 bases from J, with 11 bases between. Here the CDR3 DNA reads TGTGCCAGCCGAGCCTCGGGTGGAAACACCATATATTTT. This encodes CASRASGGNTIYF.

This clone was found a few times. This chain uses TRBV7-8 with TRBJ1-3, with D possibly TRBD1 on 6 matching bases. The CDR3 has 16 amino acids. CDR1 and CDR2 from the germline V gene are SGHVS and FQNEAQ. With 0 bases removed from V and 2 bases from J, the gap between germline ends came to 11 bases. The CDR3 loop is CASSLARGMTGNTIYF. In DNA, the CDR3 is TGTGCCAGCAGCTTAGCCAGGGGTATGACTGGAAACACCATATATTTT.

CDR3 protein: CASSYSTSGQETQYF. Here the CDR3 DNA reads TGTGCCAGCAGTTACTCCACGTCAGGCCAAGAGACCCAGTACTTC. The chain is built from TRBV6-5 and TRBJ2-5, with D unclear. This CDR3 is 15 amino acids long. The V gene's germline CDR1 is MNHEY and CDR2 SVGAGI. The V and J ends lost 0 bases and 1 base respectively, with 9 bases between them.

The gene calls are TRBV3-1 (or the pseudogene TRBV3-2) and TRBJ1-3; a weak D match, TRBD1 (6 bases). CDR1 is LGHDT and CDR2 is YNNKEL in the germline V gene (reference sequence). The V and J ends lost 4 bases and 0 bases respectively, with 13 bases between them. This CDR3 spans 16 amino acids. In DNA form, the CDR3 reads TGTGCCAGCAGCCCGAAGGGAGGGGGCTCTGGAAACACCATATATTTT. This encodes CASSPKGGGSGNTIYF.

The chain employs TRBV15 and TRBJ1-1, with D possibly TRBD1 on 5 matching bases. The V end lost 1 base, the J end lost 0 bases, and 6 bases lay between the germline ends. This CDR3 contains 14 residues. Per germline, CDR1 LNHNV and CDR2 YYDKDF (reference sequence). The chain's CDR3 is CATSRGQMNTEAFF. The CDR3 DNA is TGTGCCACCAGCAGAGGACAGATGAACACTGAAGCTTTCTTT. The full variable domain, with the rest looked up from reference TRBV15 and TRBJ1-1, is DAMVIQNPRYQVTQFGKPVTLSCSQTLNHNVMYWYQQKSSQAPKLLFHYYDKDFNNEADTPDNFQSRRPNTSFCFLDIRSPGLGDTAMYLCATSRGQMNTEAFFGQGTRLTVV.

This chain uses TRBV7-2 with TRBJ1-2, with TRBD1 as a possible D gene (6 bases). The germline gives CDR1 SGHTA, CDR2 FQGNSA. V dropped 3 bases and J dropped 8 bases, with 22 bases sitting between them. The CDR3 has 16 amino acids. DNA for the CDR3: TGTGCCAGCAGCTTCCGGGGTACGAGGACAGACGGAGGCTACACCTTC. Translation: CASSFRGTRTDGGYTF.

The gene calls are TRBV3-1 (or the pseudogene TRBV3-2) and TRBJ1-1; no firm D call. The CDR3 loop spans 13 amino acids. Germline CDR1 reads LGHDT; CDR2 reads YNNKEL (reference sequence). The V end was cut by 0 bases, the J end by 5 bases, with 7 bases between. CDR3: CASSQEVRTEAFF. The CDR3 DNA sequence: TGTGCCAGCAGCCAAGAAGTCAGAACTGAAGCTTTCTTT.

V gene TRBV5-1 combines with J gene TRBJ2-3, with D hard to call. Germline V gene data show CDR1 as SGHRS and CDR2 as YFSETQ. The CDR3 runs to 16 residues. With 3 bases removed from V and 0 bases from J, the gap between germline ends came to 14 bases. The CDR3 nucleotides read TGCGCCAGCAGCTCTGCAGTGGCACCTAGCACAGATACGCAGTATTTT. Its translation: CASSSAVAPSTDTQYF. Combining the CDR3 with reference TRBV5-1 and TRBJ2-3 gives the whole variable domain KAGVTQTPRYLIKTRGQQVTLSCSPISGHRSVSWYQQTPGQGLQFLFEYFSETQRNKGNFPGRFSGRQFSNSRSEMNVSTLELGDSALYLCASSSAVAPSTDTQYFGPGTRLTVL.

Concerning this clone itself: The same CDR3 arises from other DNA sequences in this sample as well. The CDR3, as DNA: TGTGCCAGTAGTTTGACTGGCGGGAATCAGCCCCAGCATTTT. Amino acids: CASSLTGGNQPQHF. The chain couples TRBV19 to TRBJ1-5, with unresolved D. Trimming stripped 5 bases from V and 4 bases from J, with 12 bases between. In germline, CDR1 is LNHDA, CDR2 SQIVND (reference sequence). This CDR3 has 14 residues.

This chain joins TRBV11-1 and TRBJ2-5, with a weak D call TRBD1 (6 bases). The CDR3 totals 13 residues. Deletions cut 5 bases from V and 7 bases from J, with 14 bases between. Germline CDR1 reads SGHAT; CDR2 reads FQDESV (reference sequence). CDR3 protein: CASSPGQYPTQYF. The CDR3, as DNA: TGTGCCAGCAGCCCAGGACAGTATCCGACCCAGTACTTC.

The CDR3 region has the DNA TGTGCCAGCATCGATACTTCGGGTTCCTACGAGCAGTACTTC. This gives the protein CASIDTSGSYEQYF. V usage is TRBV28 and J usage is TRBJ2-7, with unresolved D. The CDR3 sequence is 14 residues long. V gave up 7 bases and J gave up 1 base, with 14 bases separating them. CDR1 and CDR2 (germline): MDHEN, SYDVKM.

This clone was counted a single time. The chain employs TRBV6-2 or TRBV6-3 and TRBJ1-2, with D unclear. The CDR3 totals 14 residues. CDR1 is MNHEY and CDR2 is SVGEGT in the germline V gene. V gave up 6 bases and J gave up 8 bases, with 19 bases separating them. The CDR3 sequence is CASSYRRGSNGYTF. In DNA, the CDR3 is TGTGCCAGCAGCTATCGGCGGGGTAGTAACGGCTACACCTTC.

As concerns this clone: Without the conserved terminal phenylalanine or tryptophan, this CDR3 likely stems from a read error. No DNA is shown, since the ends of the CDR3 on it are uncertain; the CDR3 is the one TCRdb lists. V usage is TRBV28 and J usage is TRBJ2-7; TRBD1 is the table's D call and was not checked against the DNA. Inclusive of both ends, the CDR3 amounts to 11 amino acids. The germline CDR1 and CDR2 sequences are MDHEN and SYDVKM. CDR3 in amino acids: CASSTGFWSVL.

The gene calls are TRBV5-4 and TRBJ2-7; unclear D gene. CDR1 is SGHNT and CDR2 is YYREEE in the germline V gene (reference sequence). With 4 bases removed from V and 5 bases from J, the gap between germline ends came to 16 bases. This CDR3 is built from 14 residues. The CDR3 loop is CASSTGYMLDEQYF. Written as DNA, the CDR3 is TGTGCCAGCAGCACGGGTTACATGTTGGACGAGCAGTACTTC.

The chain joins TRBV2 to TRBJ2-1; maybe TRBD1 (6 bases). V was pared by 4 bases and J by 8 bases, with 9 bases between. The CDR3 has 12 residues. The germline V gene encodes CDR1 SNHLY and CDR2 FYNNEI. The CDR3: CASSAQGHEQFF. The CDR3 DNA is TGTGCCAGCAGTGCCCAGGGGCATGAGCAGTTCTTC.

The genes are TRBV5-6 and TRBJ1-2; D call uncertain. The V end was cut by 4 bases, the J end by 4 bases, with 14 bases between. Germline V gene data show CDR1 as SGHDT and CDR2 as YYEEEE. This CDR3 region has 14 residues. The CDR3 nucleotides read TGTGCCAGCAGCGACTCAAACACCCGCTATGGCTACACCTTC. It is translated as CASSDSNTRYGYTF.

V gene TRBV5-1 combines with J gene TRBJ2-2, with D perhaps matching TRBD1 (6 bases). This CDR3 is built from 15 residues. Trimming took 4 bases from V and 0 from J, leaving 10 bases between them. Germline assignment: CDR1 SGHRS and CDR2 YFSETQ. The CDR3 nucleotides are TGCGCCAGCAGCCCAGGGGTGGCGAACACCGGGGAGCTGTTTTTT. Translating it yields CASSPGVANTGELFF.

V and J are TRBV7-9 and TRBJ2-7; TRBD1 aligns across 9 bases. The V gene end was trimmed by 5 bases and the J gene end by 2 bases; junction bases not matched to a gene: 7. In germline, CDR1 is SEHNR, CDR2 FQNEAQ (reference sequence). The CDR3 spans 15 residues. The CDR3 DNA sequence: TGTGCCAGCAGCGTTCCGGGACAGGGTACCTACGAGCAGTACTTC. This sequence encodes CASSVPGQGTYEQYF.

This sequence joins TRBV7-7 and TRBJ1-4; 10 nucleotides agree with TRBD1. Trimming removed 5 bases from V and 3 bases from J; junction bases left unmatched: 3. The CDR3 has 15 residues. CDR1 and CDR2 (germline): SSHAT, FNYEAQ (reference sequence). CDR3 coding DNA: TGTGCCAGCAGCCTGACAGGGGGCGCTAATGAAAAACTGTTTTTT. Its protein product is CASSLTGGANEKLFF.

This clone was counted only a few times. The genes are TRBV5-4 and TRBJ2-7, with D maybe TRBD1 (5 bases). Per germline, CDR1 SGHNT and CDR2 YYREEE (reference sequence). The length of the CDR3 is 12 residues. Trimming removed 0 bases at V and 9 bases at J, with 10 bases between. CDR3 sequence: CASSLDRQLQYF. The CDR3 DNA reads as TGTGCCAGCAGCTTGGACCGACAGTTGCAGTACTTC.

The chain has TRBV14 and TRBJ1-1; D is unclear. V lost 2 bases to trimming and J lost 3 bases, with 10 bases between them. The CDR3 sequence is 14 residues long. Per germline, CDR1 SGHDN and CDR2 FVKESK. CDR3: CASSQIPSDTEAFF. CDR3 nucleotide sequence: TGTGCCAGCAGCCAAATTCCGTCGGACACTGAAGCTTTCTTT.

This clone appeared a single time. The V call is TRBV11-2, the J call TRBJ1-3, with D perhaps TRBD1 (5 bases). CDR1 is SGHAT and CDR2 is FQNNGV in the germline V gene. The CDR3 consists of 13 residues. V was cut by 1 base and J by 8 bases, with 9 bases left in between. CDR3 protein: CASSLGQGYTIYF. The DNA of the CDR3 is TGTGCCAGCAGCTTAGGCCAGGGATACACCATATATTTT.

V usage is TRBV11-3 and J usage is TRBJ2-1, with 11 bases aligning to TRBD2. Trimming cost V 5 bases and J 2 bases; bases outside gene matches: 5. The CDR3 sequence is 16 residues long. In germline, CDR1 is SGHNT, CDR2 YENEEA. CDR3 nucleotides: TGTGCCAGCAGCGCTACTAGCGGGGGACCCTACAATGAGCAGTTCTTC. It translates to CASSATSGGPYNEQFF.

This chain links TRBV11-2 with TRBJ2-7; 7 nucleotides align to TRBD1. Germline V CDR1 and CDR2: SGHAT, FQNNGV. This CDR3 has 15 amino acids. With V trimmed by 1 base and J by 3 bases, 6 bases remained unmatched. Here the CDR3 reads CASSLGTGAGYEQYF. The CDR3 coding sequence is TGTGCCAGCAGCTTAGGCACAGGGGCTGGCTACGAGCAGTACTTC.

V usage is TRBV28 and J usage is TRBJ1-5; D unresolved. CDR1 and CDR2 (germline): MDHEN, SYDVKM. The CDR3 sequence is 16 residues long. Trimming left V 6 bases short and J 0 bases short, with 15 bases between. The CDR3 here is CASSPFGRGSNQPQHF. Here the CDR3 DNA reads TGTGCCAGCAGCCCCTTCGGACGGGGTAGCAATCAGCCCCAGCATTTT. Using reference TRBV28 and TRBJ1-5 for the parts outside the CDR3, the full variable domain is DVKVTQSSRYLVKRTGEKVFLECVQDMDHENMFWYRQDPGLGLRLIYFSYDVKMKEKGDIPEGYSVSREKKERFSLILESASTNQTSMYLCASSPFGRGSNQPQHFGDGTRLSIL.

The chain recombines TRBV10-3 with TRBJ1-1, with 8 bases fitting TRBD1. Trimming at V came to 5 bases and at J to 4 bases, leaving 6 bases not matched to a gene. The germline CDR1 and CDR2 sequences are ENHRY and SYGVKD. This CDR3 has 14 residues. The CDR3 loop is CAISQGASSTEAFF. CDR3 in DNA: TGTGCCATCAGTCAGGGGGCGTCGAGCACTGAAGCTTTCTTT.

Many counts were recorded for this clone. The rearrangement uses TRBV28 and TRBJ1-3, with TRBD1 identical over 7 bases. This CDR3 spans 14 amino acids. Germline CDR1 is MDHEN and CDR2 is SYDVKM. V lost 5 bases, J lost 4 bases, and 5 bases stayed unmatched. This chain's CDR3 is CASSPGTVGNTIYF. CDR3 in DNA: TGTGCCAGCAGTCCCGGGACAGTAGGAAACACCATATATTTT.